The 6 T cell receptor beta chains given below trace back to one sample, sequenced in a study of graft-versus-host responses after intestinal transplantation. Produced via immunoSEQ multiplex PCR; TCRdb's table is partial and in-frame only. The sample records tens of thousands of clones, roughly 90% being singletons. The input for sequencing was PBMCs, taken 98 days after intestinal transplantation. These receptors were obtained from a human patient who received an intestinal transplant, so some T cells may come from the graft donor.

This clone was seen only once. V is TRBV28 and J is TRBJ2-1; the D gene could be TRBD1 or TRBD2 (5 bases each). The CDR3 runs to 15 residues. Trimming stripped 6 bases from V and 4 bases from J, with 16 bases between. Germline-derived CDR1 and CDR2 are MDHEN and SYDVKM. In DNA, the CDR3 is TGTGCCAGCAGGGGAGCCAGGGCGCAATACAATGAGCAGTTCTTC. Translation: CASRGARAQYNEQFF. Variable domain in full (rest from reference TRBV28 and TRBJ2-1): DVKVTQSSRYLVKRTGEKVFLECVQDMDHENMFWYRQDPGLGLRLIYFSYDVKMKEKGDIPEGYSVSREKKERFSLILESASTNQTSMYLCASRGARAQYNEQFFGPGTRLTVL.

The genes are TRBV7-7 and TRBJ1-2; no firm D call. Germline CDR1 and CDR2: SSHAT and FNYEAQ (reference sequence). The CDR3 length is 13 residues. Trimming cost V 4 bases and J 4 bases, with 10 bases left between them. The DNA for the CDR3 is TGTGCCAGCAGCTCGCCGGATACCTATGGCTACACCTTC. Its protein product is CASSSPDTYGYTF.

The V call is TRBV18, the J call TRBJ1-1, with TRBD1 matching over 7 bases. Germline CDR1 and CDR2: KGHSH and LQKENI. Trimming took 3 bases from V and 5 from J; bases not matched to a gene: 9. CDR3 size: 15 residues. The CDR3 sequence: CASSPTTGTFTEAFF. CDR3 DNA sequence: TGTGCCAGCTCACCGACGACAGGGACATTTACTGAAGCTTTCTTT. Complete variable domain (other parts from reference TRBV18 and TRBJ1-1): NAGVMQNPRHLVRRRGQEARLRCSPMKGHSHVYWYRQLPEEGLKFMVYLQKENIIDESGMPKERFSAEFPKEGPSILRIQQVVRGDSAAYFCASSPTTGTFTEAFFGQGTRLTVV.

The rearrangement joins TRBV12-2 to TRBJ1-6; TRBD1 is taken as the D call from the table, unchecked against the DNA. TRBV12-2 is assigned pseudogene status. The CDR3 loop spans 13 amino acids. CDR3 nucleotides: TGTGCAAGTCGCTTAGATAGGGGGAGACCCCTCCACTTT. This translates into CASRLDRGRPLHF.

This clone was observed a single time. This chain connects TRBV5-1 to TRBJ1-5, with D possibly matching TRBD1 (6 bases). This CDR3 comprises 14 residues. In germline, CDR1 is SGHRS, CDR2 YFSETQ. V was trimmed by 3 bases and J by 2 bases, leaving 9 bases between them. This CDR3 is CASSSEGGNQPQHF. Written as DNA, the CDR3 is TGCGCCAGCAGCTCCGAGGGGGGCAATCAGCCCCAGCATTTT.

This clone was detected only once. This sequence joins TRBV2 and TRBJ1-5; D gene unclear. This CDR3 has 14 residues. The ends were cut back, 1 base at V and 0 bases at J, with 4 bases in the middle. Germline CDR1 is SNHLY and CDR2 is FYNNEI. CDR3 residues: CASSEGYSNQPQHF. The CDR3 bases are TGTGCCAGCAGTGAAGGGTATAGCAATCAGCCCCAGCATTTT.